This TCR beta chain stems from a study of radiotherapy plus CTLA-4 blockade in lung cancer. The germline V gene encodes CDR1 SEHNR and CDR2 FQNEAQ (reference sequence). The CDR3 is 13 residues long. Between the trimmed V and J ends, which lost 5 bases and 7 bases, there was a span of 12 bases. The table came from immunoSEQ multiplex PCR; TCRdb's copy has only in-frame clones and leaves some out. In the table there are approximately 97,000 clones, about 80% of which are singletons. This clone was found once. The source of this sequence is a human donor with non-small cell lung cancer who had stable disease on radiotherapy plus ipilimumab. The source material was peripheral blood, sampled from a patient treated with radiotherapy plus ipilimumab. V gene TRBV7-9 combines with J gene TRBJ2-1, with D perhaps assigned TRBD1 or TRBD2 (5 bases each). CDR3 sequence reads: CASSPGTANEQFF. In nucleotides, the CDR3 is TGTGCCAGCAGCCCCGGGACCGCTAATGAGCAGTTCTTC.